The present T cell receptor beta chain was sequenced within a study of cytomegalovirus exposure and HLA in healthy donors (dated 2017 in TCRdb). Describing the broader study: According to an earlier analysis of around 600 of the donors, some 180 million T cells yielded 120 million or so unique TCR beta sequences and 276 Gb of sequence data. Approximately 300 gigabases of sequencing data and around 80 million unique TCR sequences made up an early release that covered 500 to 650 HLA-typed donors. The genetic ancestry cluster associated with self-reported Caucasian donors included 80% to 90% of the approximately 430 genotyped donors. The study aimed to test whether signatures of past pathogen exposure could be identified by cataloging public T cell receptors. The study used immunosequencing to profile the T cell repertoires of approximately 690 subjects and linked those repertoires to cytomegalovirus serostatus. A separate validation cohort of over 95 different subjects was used in addition to the roughly 720-subject first cohort. To predict cytomegalovirus infection status, the study brought together high-throughput TCR immunosequencing, statistical association of individual TCRs with disease status, and machine learning. A later analysis re-examined previously published TCR beta repertoires from roughly 720 donors and added high-resolution HLA genotyping to investigate patterns of TCR occurrence. The later analysis used no new phenotypic data to find candidate immune exposures, relying instead on TCR beta sequences and their occurrence across donors. An earlier analysis of 500 to 650 of the donors applied high-throughput TCR beta sequencing to assess whether each TCR beta V gene segment acted as functional or pseudogenic. Donor age, sex, ethnicity and CMV serostatus were compiled together with the repertoire data. In a later genetic analysis, genome-wide SNP genotypes for 398 of the 666 donors were used, and that subset was treated as a discovery cohort. Every discovery cohort repertoire had been produced on one sequencing platform. HLA typing included class I and class II loci at four-digit resolution. Typing coverage varied by locus: about 629-630 donors for A, B, C, DRB1 and DQB1; 500 to 550 for DQA1; over 600 for DPA1; around 450 for DPB1. Five DR-DQ haplotypes were treated as single units for association and clustering because of strong linkage in the cohort. Among some 400 genotyped donors of the cohort, an average of approximately 240,000 unique TCR beta nucleotide sequences was sequenced per donor, of which about 19% were non-productive.

Trimming at the junction amounts to 4 bases on V and 4 bases on J, and the germline ends lie 14 bases apart. The CDR3 spans 15 residues, from the cysteine through the phenylalanine. The retained sequence is limited to the CDR3, 45 bases, with the frame set at the first base. Per the germline V gene (reference sequence), LNHDA is the CDR1 and SQIVND is the CDR2. Libraries came from the immunoSEQ multiplex PCR assay. The multiplex PCR relied on a mix of 60 forward primers for TCR Vbeta segments and 13 reverse primers for TCR Jbeta segments. The CDR3 region of rearranged TCR beta genes was amplified from genomic DNA by a multiplex PCR assay. Amplified TCR beta libraries were sequenced as 87-base-pair reads on the Illumina HiSeq System. In the original analysis: A later analysis tallied 75 million to 95 million unique TCR beta chains across the 550 to 850 repertoires, and about 10 million of those chains were shared by two or more donors. Raw reads were error-corrected and collapsed into unique sequences with a nearest-neighbor algorithm that merged closely related sequences to remove PCR and sequencing errors. Alignment of CDR3 sequences to IMGT reference sequences was used to assign V, D and J gene segments. For a sequence to be retained, at least a six-nucleotide match to both a V gene segment and a J gene segment was required. A rearrangement was called productive if the CDR3 had no stop codons and remained in frame with V and J, and every other rearrangement was called non-productive. CDR3 was defined by IMGT convention, running from the second conserved V-encoded cysteine to the conserved J-encoded phenylalanine. In an earlier analysis of more than 550 of the donors, sequences lacking an unambiguous match to a single V gene segment were excluded. An earlier analysis of over 450 of the donors classified V segments as functional when productive rearrangements were above 56.7% and as segregating when the standard deviation between donors was above 5%. To diagnose cytomegalovirus status from the catalog of TCR beta chain sequences, a statistical classification framework was built. In a later analysis, TCR nucleotide sequences were compared against IMGT/GENE-DB human TR gene sequences so that V and J genes could be assigned. The TCRdist pipeline was used in a later analysis to assign CDR3 sequences and most-parsimonious VDJ recombination scenarios. In a later analysis, each TCR beta chain was defined by its CDR3 amino acid sequence together with its V-gene family, and reads without a unique V-gene family were excluded. A later analysis removed 592 highly shared, low-generation-probability nucleotide sequences to deal with suspected cross-contamination and a sequencing artifact. In a later analysis, a clonal expansion index was calculated for each public chain from normalized within-repertoire ranks of inferred template counts. In a later analysis, generation probabilities were computed using a VDJ recombination model fitted to out-of-frame rearrangements, and the results were checked against IGoR. In a later analysis, hypergeometric tests were used to score TCR-TCR, TCR-HLA and TCR-CMV co-occurrence, with a repertoire-size bias correction applied to TCR pairs. To estimate false discovery rates, a later analysis permuted the HLA or CMV assignments 20 times. In a later analysis, co-occurring TCRs were grouped using DBSCAN, and TCRdist sequence similarity was added for clustering within HLA-allele-positive subsets. Repertoires with fewer than 30,000 or more than 120,000 public chains were left out of co-occurrence clustering, as were four to six repertoires with anomalous nucleotide sharing. In its TCRdb copy, this immuneACCESS table keeps in-frame sequences only and misses some clones. Where compared with another copy, unresolved V genes explain less than half of these, and the others have no known cause. V and J calls and clone size are as listed in that table; D and trimming were resolved from the DNA. The sample table records about 160,000 clones; 75% to 90% of these occur just once. The leading ten clones occupy around 6.5% of the sample.

As to this clone: Its recognized antigen is unknown. Within one base of it there is no much larger clone, and no base qualities were kept.

Overall study outcomes, separate from this receptor: A later analysis found that TCR association rates varied across HLA loci, with DRB1 alleles showing the most associated TCRs and HLA-C alleles the fewest. A later genetic analysis reported fewer N-insertions in productive TCRs among donors in an Asian-associated ancestry cluster than the roughly 620-donor mean. When HLA alleles, especially DR and DQ, strongly co-occurred, TCR associations were difficult to assign to individual alleles. At a false discovery rate of 0.05, a later analysis linked fewer than 20,000 TCR beta sequences to specific HLA alleles. Most CMV-associated TCR beta chains appeared to be HLA-restricted in a later analysis, and the HLA associations seemed to be driven largely by CMV exposure. Sequencing depth was assumed to be roughly uniform across donors in the presence/absence analyses, though that assumption may not hold. In vitro tests confirmed that a few of the cytomegalovirus-associated TCR beta chains recognize cytomegalovirus antigens. Linkage disequilibrium might explain the correlated functional status among segregating V segments, but an unknown experimental factor could not be ruled out. Across donors, most TCR sequences were observed very rarely, whereas some public TCRs were present in many individuals. The 87-base-pair reads could not distinguish some IMGT-functional V segments, including TRBV6-2 and TRBV6-3, so those segments were excluded. For the cohort, immune exposure information was limited to CMV serostatus. A total of 150 or so TCR beta chains were listed by the study as associated with cytomegalovirus. Because HLA typing was unavailable for some donors at each locus, only the typed subset was used in association tests. An association between a missense DCLRE1C variant and V-gene and J-gene trimming of TCR beta chains was found in a later genetic analysis and replicated in an independent cohort. The authors suggested that the approach could potentially be extended to other disease states and immunological phenotypes. Roughly 15 rarely observed V segments, including chromosome 9 orphons, were excluded from the earlier analysis of some 590 of the donors because counts were too low. A further reported finding was that TCR beta sequences accurately predicted the HLA-A and HLA-B alleles for most subjects in the first cohort. Cytomegalovirus status was reported to be diagnosed by the classifier with high specificity and sensitivity in both the original and validation cohorts. Only TCR beta chains were sequenced in this cohort, and the absence of alpha or paired-chain data limited detectable features. A group of highly shared sequence variants was considered likely to be a technical artifact of the sequencing pipeline. A later analysis found that HLA-associated TCR beta chains were more clonally expanded and had lower generation probabilities than equally common non-associated chains. An earlier analysis of approximately 570 of the donors showed that most TCR beta V segments appeared in productive rearrangements either about 87% or about 30% of the time, which broadly matched IMGT annotations. According to a later analysis, parvovirus B19, influenza, CMV and Epstein-Barr virus appeared linked to several top co-occurrence clusters.

In total, 666 healthy bone marrow donors made up the cohort. At the time of sampling, every cohort member was nominally healthy, though immune exposures that went unrecorded were likely present. The donor tested CMV seropositive and was one of the 289 seropositive cohort members. Every donor gave a peripheral blood sample, and the peripheral blood mononuclear cells from that sample were used for TCR beta sequencing. The Qiagen DNeasy Blood Extraction Kit was used to extract genomic DNA from the blood cell samples. The material sequenced was PBMCs. This receptor was obtained from a male donor in good health and CMV-seropositive. The V and J genes are TRBV19 and TRBJ1-5; a tentative D match to TRBD1 spans 5 bases. The DNA sequence reads TGTGCCAGTAGTACCCCCGGGCAGGGAAATCAGCCCCAGCATTTT. It translates as CASSTPGQGNQPQHF.